The 16 T cell receptor beta chains below all came from one sample that was sequenced in a study of OX40 agonist ivuxolimab in advanced cancers. Some clones are missing from TCRdb's copy, which holds only in-frame ones; the method was immunoSEQ multiplex PCR. The table has 50,000 or so clones, about 86% seen once; the top ten hold under 8.5%. The input for sequencing was CD4+ or CD8+ T cells sorted from blood, taken in a trial of the OX40 agonist ivuxolimab. The receptors come from an adult with an advanced solid tumor such as melanoma, head and neck, liver or kidney cancer.

V gene TRBV6-1 combines with J gene TRBJ1-1, with a tentative D call TRBD1 (5 bases). The V end was cut by 11 bases, the J end by 1 base, with 14 bases between. CDR1 and CDR2 from the germline V gene are MNHNS and SASEGT. This CDR3 region has 13 residues. CDR3 region: CASGAGKNTEAFF. CDR3 DNA sequence: TGTGCCTCTGGGGCGGGGAAGAACACTGAAGCTTTCTTT.

This clone was picked up one time. This chain links TRBV13 with TRBJ1-4; maybe TRBD1 (5 bases). Looked up from germline, CDR1 is PRHDT and CDR2 is FYEKMQ (reference sequence). The CDR3 spans 15 residues. Trimming cost V 3 bases and J 0 bases, with 8 bases left between them. CDR3 sequence reads: CASSLGTATNEKLFF. CDR3 DNA: TGTGCCAGCAGCTTGGGGACCGCAACTAATGAAAAACTGTTTTTT.

Notes on this clone: Germline is not matched at one junction end, which may reflect a read error. The V gene is TRBV4-1, the J gene TRBJ2-6; no firm D call. Per the germline V gene, CDR1 is MGHRA and CDR2 is YSYEKL. The CDR3 loop spans 18 amino acids. The chain's CDR3 is CASSQVATRGSGTNVLTF. The CDR3 bases are TGCGCCAGCAGCCAAGTCGCTACCCGTGGGTCTGGGACCAACGTCCTGACTTTC.

The chain carries TRBV19 and TRBJ1-6; D possibly corresponds to TRBD1 (5 bases). The V end lost 6 bases, the J end lost 0 bases, and 15 bases lay between the germline ends. Germline CDR1 is LNHDA and CDR2 is SQIVND (reference sequence). CDR3 length: 17 amino acids. CDR3 DNA: TGTGCCAGTAGCCGCCAGGGACCCAGCTCCTATAATTCACCCCTCCACTTT. Amino acids: CASSRQGPSSYNSPLHF.

The V and J genes are TRBV6-1 and TRBJ1-5; 9 bases align to TRBD1. CDR1 and CDR2 (germline): MNHNS, SASEGT. This CDR3 has 15 amino acids. Germline trimming cut 10 bases from V and 2 bases from J; bases unmatched to any gene: 9. CDR3 in amino acids: CATVQGADGNQPQHF. In DNA, the CDR3 is TGTGCCACCGTACAGGGGGCGGACGGCAATCAGCCCCAGCATTTT.

The rearrangement uses TRBV29-1 and TRBJ2-3; D is possibly TRBD2 (5 bases). The CDR3 loop spans 17 amino acids. V was pared by 7 bases and J by 2 bases, with 25 bases between. Germline V gives CDR1 SQVTM, CDR2 ANQGSEA. CDR3: CSAEPLLGGLHTDTQYF. For the CDR3, the DNA is TGCAGCGCAGAGCCCCTTCTCGGAGGACTGCACACAGATACGCAGTATTTT.

This chain uses TRBV30 with TRBJ1-1, with unresolved D. This CDR3 comprises 14 residues. Germline-derived CDR1 and CDR2 are GTSNPN and SVGIG (reference sequence). Trimming took 3 bases from V and 1 from J, leaving 12 bases between them. The CDR3 DNA is TGTGCCTGGAGCCTCGCGCCCTCGAACACTGAAGCTTTCTTT. Amino acid sequence: CAWSLAPSNTEAFF.

This rearrangement joins TRBV5-6 to TRBJ1-5; weak D call: TRBD1 (6 bases). Germline V gene lookup returns CDR1 SGHDT and CDR2 YYEEEE. V lost 0 bases and J 5 bases, leaving 18 bases between the germline ends. This CDR3 has 17 residues. CDR3 region: CASSLAGSWAGDQPQHF. The CDR3 region has the DNA TGTGCCAGCAGCTTGGCAGGTAGTTGGGCAGGGGATCAGCCCCAGCATTTT. The whole variable domain, filled in from reference TRBV5-6 and TRBJ1-5, reads DAGVTQSPTHLIKTRGQQVTLRCSPKSGHDTVSWYQQALGQGPQFIFQYYEEEERQRGNFPDRFSGHQFPNYSSELNVNALLLGDSALYLCASSLAGSWAGDQPQHFGDGTRLSIL.

The CDR3 sequence: CASSQDRTRRGYTF. The CDR3 nucleotides are TGTGCCAGCAGCCAAGACCGGACCCGACGGGGCTACACCTTC. The chain uses TRBV14 and TRBJ1-2; D is unclear. In germline, CDR1 is SGHDN, CDR2 FVKESK. Trimming shortened V by 0 bases and J by 8 bases, and 13 bases separated the two germline ends. The length of the CDR3 is 14 residues.

The J gene is TRBJ1-6, the V gene TRBV6-1; 7 bases are a match to TRBD1. Germline V gives CDR1 MNHNS, CDR2 SASEGT. This CDR3 has 15 amino acids. The J segment lost 7 bases and the V segment lost 4 bases, leaving 7 bases of the junction unmatched. This chain's CDR3 is CASSARQGINSPLHF. The CDR3 DNA sequence: TGTGCCAGCAGTGCCAGACAGGGAATCAATTCACCCCTCCACTTT.

V and J are TRBV28 and TRBJ1-4, with D maybe TRBD1 (5 bases). The V and J ends lost 6 bases and 0 bases respectively, with 23 bases between them. Per germline, CDR1 MDHEN and CDR2 SYDVKM. The CDR3 has 19 amino acids. The CDR3 sequence: CASRGWEQAEKTTNEKLFF. Written as DNA, the CDR3 is TGTGCCAGCAGAGGTTGGGAACAGGCAGAAAAGACAACTAATGAAAAACTGTTTTTT.

The chain uses TRBV5-1 and TRBJ2-5, with D possibly matching TRBD2 (6 bases). Germline assignment: CDR1 SGHRS and CDR2 YFSETQ. V lost 4 bases, J lost 2 bases, and 15 bases lay in between. The CDR3 runs to 15 residues. This CDR3 is CASSREPGLQETQYF. CDR3 coding DNA: TGCGCCAGCAGCAGAGAACCGGGACTTCAAGAGACCCAGTACTTC. Full variable domain (missing parts from reference TRBV5-1 and TRBJ2-5): KAGVTQTPRYLIKTRGQQVTLSCSPISGHRSVSWYQQTPGQGLQFLFEYFSETQRNKGNFPGRFSGRQFSNSRSEMNVSTLELGDSALYLCASSREPGLQETQYFGPGTRLLVL.

CDR3 region: CASSFSGGGSGELFF. CDR3 nucleotide sequence: TGTGCCAGCAGCTTTTCCGGGGGGGGGTCCGGGGAGCTGTTTTTT. V and J are TRBV5-4 and TRBJ2-2, with TRBD2 identical over 8 bases. CDR1 SGHNT and CDR2 YYREEE come from the germline V gene (reference sequence). CDR3 length: 15 amino acids. The ends lost 2 bases at V and 6 bases at J; junction bases unmatched: 6.

V usage is TRBV7-2 and J usage is TRBJ2-7; D call uncertain. CDR1 and CDR2 from the germline V gene are SGHTA and FQGNSA. Trimming shortened V by 5 bases and J by 3 bases, and 5 bases separated the two germline ends. The CDR3 is 11 residues long. The CDR3 loop reads CASSVFYEQYF. The CDR3 DNA follows: TGTGCCAGCAGCGTTTTCTACGAGCAGTACTTC.

The J gene is TRBJ2-7, the V gene TRBV7-3, with no clear D. The CDR3 is 12 residues long. V was clipped by 5 bases and J by 6 bases, with 11 bases between them. The germline CDR1 and CDR2 sequences are SGHTA and FQGTGA. DNA of the CDR3: TGTGCCAGCAGCGAGGTCGGAGCCGAGCAGTACTTC. Residues: CASSEVGAEQYF.

With regard to this clone: The identical CDR3 is also encoded by other nucleotide sequences in the sample. The chain recombines TRBV27 with TRBJ2-7, with TRBD2 identical over 12 bases. Losses at the gene ends were 5 bases for V and 4 bases for J; bases not matched to a gene: 12. CDR3 length: 17 amino acids. The germline CDR1 and CDR2 sequences are MNHEY and SMNVEV (reference sequence). The CDR3 sequence is CASSPRRTSGEEYEQYF. CDR3 nucleotide sequence: TGTGCCAGCAGTCCGAGGCGGACTAGCGGGGAGGAATACGAGCAGTACTTC.